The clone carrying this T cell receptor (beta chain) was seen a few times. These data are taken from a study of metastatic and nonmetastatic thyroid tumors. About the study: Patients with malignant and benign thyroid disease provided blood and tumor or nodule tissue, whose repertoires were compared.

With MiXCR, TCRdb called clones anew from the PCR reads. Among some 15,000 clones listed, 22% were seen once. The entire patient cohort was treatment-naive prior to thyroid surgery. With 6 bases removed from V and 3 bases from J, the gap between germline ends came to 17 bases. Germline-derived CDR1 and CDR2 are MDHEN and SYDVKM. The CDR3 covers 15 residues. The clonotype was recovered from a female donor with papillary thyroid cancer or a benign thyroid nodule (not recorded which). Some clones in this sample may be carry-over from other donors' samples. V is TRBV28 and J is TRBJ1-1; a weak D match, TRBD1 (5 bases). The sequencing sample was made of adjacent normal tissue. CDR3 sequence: CASSLPGFLDTEAFF. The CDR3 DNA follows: TGTGCCAGCAGCCTTCCAGGGTTTTTGGACACTGAAGCTTTCTTT.